Described below is a single T cell receptor (beta chain) sequence and its context. Antigen unknown. The V end was cut by 0 bases, the J end by 1 base, with 10 bases between. Germline CDR1 SGHRS, CDR2 YFSETQ. This CDR3 has 15 amino acids. This sample was taken from a study of long-term antiretroviral therapy in people with HIV. Whole-study results and caveats: HIV repertoires showed narrower CDR3 length ranges than controls. No data on ART adherence, viral resistance or therapy changes.

Researchers report immunoSEQ v3.0 was run at survey level. The method was immunoSEQ multiplex PCR; TCRdb's version includes in-frame clones alone and lacks a portion of them. The sample comprises 20,000 to 25,000 clones, 81% of which are singletons, and approximately 7% rests with the top ten. Each HIV-infected participant was given treatment in the United States. The samples comprised roughly 0.9-11 million cryopreserved PBMC ahead of DNA extraction. The V and J genes are TRBV5-1 and TRBJ2-5; tentatively, D is TRBD1 (6 bases). Sequenced here: unsorted PBMCs, sampled 1.5 years after starting antiretroviral therapy. The source of this sequence is a man aged 25 to 45 with HIV. CDR3 coding DNA: TGCGCCAGCAGCTTGGATGGGGGCCCCCAAGAGACCCAGTACTTC. Amino acid sequence: CASSLDGGPQETQYF.